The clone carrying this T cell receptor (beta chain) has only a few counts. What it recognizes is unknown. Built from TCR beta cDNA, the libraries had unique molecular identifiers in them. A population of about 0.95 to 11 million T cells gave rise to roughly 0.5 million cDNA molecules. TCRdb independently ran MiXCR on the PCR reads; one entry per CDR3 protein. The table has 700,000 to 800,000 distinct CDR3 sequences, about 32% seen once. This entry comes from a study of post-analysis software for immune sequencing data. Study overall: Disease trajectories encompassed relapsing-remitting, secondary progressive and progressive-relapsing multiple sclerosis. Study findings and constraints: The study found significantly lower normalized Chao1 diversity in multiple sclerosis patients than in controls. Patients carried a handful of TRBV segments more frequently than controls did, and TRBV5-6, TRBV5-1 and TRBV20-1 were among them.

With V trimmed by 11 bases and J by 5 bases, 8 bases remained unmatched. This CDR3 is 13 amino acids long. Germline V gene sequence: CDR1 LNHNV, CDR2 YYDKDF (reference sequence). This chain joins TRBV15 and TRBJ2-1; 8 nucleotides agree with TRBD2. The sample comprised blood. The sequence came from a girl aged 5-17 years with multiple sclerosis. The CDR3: CASRGGSNNEQFF. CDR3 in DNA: TGTGCCTCCCGGGGGGGAAGCAACAATGAGCAGTTCTTC. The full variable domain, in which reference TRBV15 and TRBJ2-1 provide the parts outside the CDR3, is DAMVIQNPRYQVTQFGKPVTLSCSQTLNHNVMYWYQQKSSQAPKLLFHYYDKDFNNEADTPDNFQSRRPNTSFCFLDIRSPGLGDTAMYLCASRGGSNNEQFFGPGTRLTVL.